Listed below are T cell receptor beta chains from one sample, sequenced in a study of T-cell memory formation after mild COVID-19. Each CDR3 protein is one row after TCRdb ran MiXCR on the 5' RACE reads. This table has 300,000 to 350,000 distinct CDR3 sequences, roughly 13% appearing once. The sequenced sample consisted of PBMCs or a T cell subset sorted from them (not recorded which). These receptors all come from a man between 18 and 35 years old who had mild COVID-19 (a few samples of this study predate the infection). Cell type and time point are not known. Both conserved end residues are part of each CDR3. Fields, in order: CDR3 DNA, CDR3 protein, J gene, V gene, clone size, D gene. A D gene is named only where the DNA matches it firmly. The size of a clone is reported for some rows only, either as once, few or many, or as a class for expanded clones.

TGTGCCAGCAGCCAAAGGTGGCAGGGACCAGATACGCAGTATTTT,CASSQRWQGPDTQYF,TRBJ2-3,TRBV3-1,NA,NA
TGTGCCAGCAGCCAATCCTGGACAGGGTCCAATTCACCCCTCCACTTT,CASSQSWTGSNSPLHF,TRBJ1-6,TRBV3-2,few,NA
TGTGCCAGCTGGCAGGGGAGCGGCTACACCTTC,CASWQGSGYTF,TRBJ1-2,TRBV12-3/TRBV12-4,few,NA
TGTGCCAGCAGCTTAGGGGCCGCGGGGGTTAACTATGGCTACACCTTC,CASSLGAAGVNYGYTF,TRBJ1-2,TRBV7-2,NA,NA
TGTGCCAGCAGCGCGGAGGTGTACTCCTACAATGAGCAGTTCTTC,CASSAEVYSYNEQFF,TRBJ2-1,TRBV7-3,NA,NA
TGTGCCAGCAGCTTAGCGGGGGAGCAGACCCAGTACTTC,CASSLAGEQTQYF,TRBJ2-5,TRBV5-6,many,TRBD2
TGTGCCAGCAGATCTAGCGTAACCCAAGAGACCCAGTACTTC,CASRSSVTQETQYF,TRBJ2-5,TRBV2,few,NA
TGTGCCAGCAACCAAACTCGGACAGAAGAGACCCAGTACTTC,CASNQTRTEETQYF,TRBJ2-5,TRBV7-3,NA,NA
TGTGCCAGCAGTTTATGGGGAGGCGCAGAGACCCAGTACTTC,CASSLWGGAETQYF,TRBJ2-5,TRBV27,NA,NA
TGCGCCAGCAGCCTAGCGGACAGGGGGCGCGATGGCTACACCTTC,CASSLADRGRDGYTF,TRBJ1-2,TRBV4-3,NA,TRBD1
TGCAGTGCTAGAGACCCAGGGGAAGGGGGGCTTGGCAGTGAGCAGTTCTTC,CSARDPGEGGLGSEQFF,TRBJ2-1,TRBV20-1,once,NA
TGCAGTGCTCCCTGGCCTCAGTCCCCCTACGAGCAGTACTTC,CSAPWPQSPYEQYF,TRBJ2-7,TRBV20-1,NA,NA
TGTGCCAGCAGCCACAAAGGGGGGTCCTACGAGCAGTACTTC,CASSHKGGSYEQYF,TRBJ2-7,TRBV7-9,few,NA
TGTGCCAGCAGTGACGAAGCGGGGGGCACAGATACGCAGTATTTT,CASSDEAGGTDTQYF,TRBJ2-3,TRBV6-4,many,TRBD2
TGTGCCAGCAGTGACTCGACTAGCGGGGGGGATGAGCAGTTCTTC,CASSDSTSGGDEQFF,TRBJ2-1,TRBV6-4,many,TRBD2
TGTGCCACCAGCAGAGCGGGGAATGAAAAACTGTTTTTT,CATSRAGNEKLFF,TRBJ1-4,TRBV15,few,NA
TGCAGTGCTAGGGACAATTCGGCTGAAGCTTTCTTT,CSARDNSAEAFF,TRBJ1-1,TRBV20-1,NA,NA
TGTGCCAGCAGCTCCTGGACAGGGGGCAGGACTGAAGCTTTCTTT,CASSSWTGGRTEAFF,TRBJ1-1,TRBV11-2,NA,TRBD1
TGCAGTGCTCTGACGACAGCTGGCTATGGCTACACCTTC,CSALTTAGYGYTF,TRBJ1-2,TRBV20-1,NA,NA
TGTGCCAGCAGCTCCGACGAGGACTCACCCCTCCACTTT,CASSSDEDSPLHF,TRBJ1-6,TRBV11-2,few,NA
TGTGCCAGCAGTGACGATCCAACTAATGAAAAACTGTTTTTT,CASSDDPTNEKLFF,TRBJ1-4,TRBV6-1,NA,NA
TGTGCCAGTAGTATAGAGAAGGCCGGGGCGGCAGATACGCAGTATTTT,CASSIEKAGAADTQYF,TRBJ2-3,TRBV19,NA,NA
TGTGCCAGCAACATCGCTAGCTCCGAGACCCAGTACTTC,CASNIASSETQYF,TRBJ2-5,TRBV3-1,few,NA
TGTGCCAGCAGTTTGTCAACTCGCGGAGGAAAACTGTTTTTT,CASSLSTRGGKLFF,TRBJ1-4,TRBV27,NA,NA